A selection of T cell receptor beta chains follows, all from one sample in a study of lymphopenia after photon versus proton radiotherapy. Profiling relied on immunoSEQ multiplex PCR, and the TCRdb table lists in-frame clones only, not all of them. The sample lists around 24,000 clones; 75% to 90% were seen once. Source: peripheral blood, taken from a patient treated with photon-based radiotherapy. These receptors all come from a woman between 45 and 65 years old with pancreatic cancer. The CDR3 runs from the conserved cysteine through the conserved F or W. A D gene is named only where the DNA matches it firmly. Size values are once, few and many counts, or a class for expanded clones, and some rows have none.

DNA,CDR3,J,V,size,D
TGTGCCAGCAGCTTGGAATCGTGGACAGCCAACACCGGGGAGCTGTTTTTT,CASSLESWTANTGELFF,TRBJ2-2,TRBV5-6,NA,NA
TGCAGCGCCCGGGGAGTAGCGGGACTTGGATTAGCCTACAATGAGCAGTTCTTC,CSARGVAGLGLAYNEQFF,TRBJ2-1,TRBV29-1,few,TRBD2
TGTGCCAGCAGTTACTCTCTTACTAGCGGTGAGCAGTTCTTC,CASSYSLTSGEQFF,TRBJ2-1,TRBV6-5,NA,TRBD2
TGTGCCAGCAGTCCTCGAACAGGGGATCGCTACAATGAGCAGTTCTTC,CASSPRTGDRYNEQFF,TRBJ2-1,TRBV6-6,NA,TRBD1
TGTGCCAGCACCCCAATTGGGGAACTAGCCAAAAACATTCAGTACTTC,CASTPIGELAKNIQYF,TRBJ2-4,TRBV28,once,NA
TGTGCCAGCAGTTTATCGACTTGGGCTGAAGCTTTCTTT,CASSLSTWAEAFF,TRBJ1-1,TRBV27,few,NA
TGCGCCAGCAGTGGACAGGACAGGGCAGCGGGCTACGAGCAGTACTTC,CASSGQDRAAGYEQYF,TRBJ2-7,TRBV4-1,NA,TRBD1
TGTGCCAGCAGTTTACTCTCCGGGACTAGCGGGAGGGGGGAGCAGTTCTTC,CASSLLSGTSGRGEQFF,TRBJ2-1,TRBV27,NA,TRBD2
TGTGCCAGCAGCTTGAACAGGGCCTATGGCTACACCTTC,CASSLNRAYGYTF,TRBJ1-2,TRBV5-6,NA,NA
TGCGCCAGCAGCCAAGAGGTTACGGGGTCTAGCGGGAGCTCCTACAATGAGCAGTTCTTC,CASSQEVTGSSGSSYNEQFF,TRBJ2-1,TRBV4-3,NA,TRBD2
TGCAGCGTTGGGAAGGGAGGAAACACTGAAGCTTTCTTT,CSVGKGGNTEAFF,TRBJ1-1,TRBV29-1,NA,NA
TGTGCCAGCAGCACCCGACAAGCGCAGTACAATGAGCAGTTCTTC,CASSTRQAQYNEQFF,TRBJ2-1,TRBV9,NA,NA
TGTGCCAGCAGCTTAGGAGGGCCTCAAGAGACCCAGTACTTC,CASSLGGPQETQYF,TRBJ2-5,TRBV7-6,NA,NA
TGTGCCAGTAGCACGGCGGGCGTATATCAGCCCCAGCATTTT,CASSTAGVYQPQHF,TRBJ1-5,TRBV19,NA,NA
TGTGCCATCAGTGAGTCGGGGGGGGTTGGCACAGATACGCAGTATTTT,CAISESGGVGTDTQYF,TRBJ2-3,TRBV10-3,NA,TRBD2
TGTGCCAGCAGTTACGGGACCCAAGGGGGCGGCTACACCTTC,CASSYGTQGGGYTF,TRBJ1-2,TRBV6-5,NA,TRBD1
TGTGCCAGCAGCCCTCCGGGACTAGCGGGAGTTGAGCAGTTCTTC,CASSPPGLAGVEQFF,TRBJ2-1,TRBV7-9,NA,TRBD2
TGCGCCAGCAGCTTAGTACTAGCGGGATGGGACCAGCAGTACTTC,CASSLVLAGWDQQYF,TRBJ2-7,TRBV5-1,NA,TRBD2
TGTGCCAGCAGGGCTAGCGGGAGGAATGAGCAGTTCTTC,CASRASGRNEQFF,TRBJ2-1,TRBV27,NA,TRBD2
TGCGCCAGCAGCCCCGGACAGTTCAATCAGCCCCAGCATTTT,CASSPGQFNQPQHF,TRBJ1-5,TRBV4-3,once,NA
TGCGCCAGCAGCCAAGGGGGCACAGGGGAATGGAATCAGCCCCAGCATTTT,CASSQGGTGEWNQPQHF,TRBJ1-5,TRBV4-1,few,TRBD1
TGCGCCAGCAGGGAGGGGCAGTCGACACCTAATGAAAAACTGTTTTTT,CASREGQSTPNEKLFF,TRBJ1-4,TRBV4-1,NA,NA
TGCAGTGGGGGGGTGGAAGAGACCCAGTACTTC,CSGGVEETQYF,TRBJ2-5,TRBV20-1,NA,NA
TGTGCCAGCAGCGTAGATTTCCCCGGAAACACCATATATTTT,CASSVDFPGNTIYF,TRBJ1-3,TRBV9,few,NA
TGTGCCAGTAGTCAGGGGAACCAAGAGACCCAGTACTTC,CASSQGNQETQYF,TRBJ2-5,TRBV19,NA,NA
TGTGCCAGCAGTTCGCGACTAGCGGGAGGGGGAGATACGCAGTATTTT,CASSSRLAGGGDTQYF,TRBJ2-3,TRBV27,NA,TRBD2
TGTGCCAGTAGTCTACAGGGGGCGATTCAGTACTTC,CASSLQGAIQYF,TRBJ2-4,TRBV19,NA,TRBD1
TGTGCCAGCAGCTTAGGAGCAGGGAGAGATGAAAAACTGTTTTTT,CASSLGAGRDEKLFF,TRBJ1-4,TRBV7-9,NA,NA
TGTGCCAGCAGCTTACCGAATCAGCCCCAGCATTTT,CASSLPNQPQHF,TRBJ1-5,TRBV7-2,NA,NA
TGTGCCATCAGTGGGAGTTTCGCTGAAAAACTGTTTTTT,CAISGSFAEKLFF,TRBJ1-4,TRBV10-3,NA,NA
TGTGCCAGCAGCCTAAGTTTTGGGGATACGCAGTATTTT,CASSLSFGDTQYF,TRBJ2-3,TRBV6-4,NA,NA
TGTGCCAGCAGCCAGAGTCCAGGACCCTACGAGCAGTACTTC,CASSQSPGPYEQYF,TRBJ2-7,TRBV6-5,NA,NA
TGTGCCAGTAGGGGGACTAGCGGGGGCAAGTACAATGAGCAGTTCTTC,CASRGTSGGKYNEQFF,TRBJ2-1,TRBV19,NA,TRBD2
TGTGCCAGCAGTACGGGCTCCTACGAGCAGTACTTC,CASSTGSYEQYF,TRBJ2-7,TRBV27,NA,NA
TGTGCCAGCAGCTTAGAGCCCGTCGGCGGGGCTGAAGCTTTCTTT,CASSLEPVGGAEAFF,TRBJ1-1,TRBV7-9,NA,NA
TGTGCCAGCCGACAGGGAGCGGATCAGCCCCAGCATTTT,CASRQGADQPQHF,TRBJ1-5,TRBV6-5,NA,TRBD1
TGTGCCAGCAGCTTGGTGGGGTCTAGCGGGAACGACGAGCAGTACTTC,CASSLVGSSGNDEQYF,TRBJ2-7,TRBV5-8,once,TRBD2
TGTGCCAGCAGCTTAGTCACAGCTCCCTACGAGCAGTACTTC,CASSLVTAPYEQYF,TRBJ2-7,TRBV7-9,NA,NA
TGTGCCAGCAGCGGGAGCGGGAGGGCCTACAATGAGCAGTTCTTC,CASSGSGRAYNEQFF,TRBJ2-1,TRBV7-9,NA,TRBD2
TGTGCCAGCAGCCCAGGGGGACAGGGCCGGTCCGAAGCTTTCTTT,CASSPGGQGRSEAFF,TRBJ1-1,TRBV7-2,NA,TRBD1
TGTGCCTGGCGTTTAGCGGGGCAGGGCAATGAGCAGTTCTTC,CAWRLAGQGNEQFF,TRBJ2-1,TRBV30,NA,TRBD2